This T cell receptor beta chain comes out of a study of blood T cells in healthy people across ages. The CDR3 spans 16 residues. Per the germline V gene, CDR1 is ENHRY and CDR2 is SYGVKD. The J segment lost 4 bases and the V segment lost 3 bases, leaving 9 bases of the junction unmatched. The people who gave samples were healthy Caucasians from Russia, aged about 6 to 100. The study's findings and limits: TCR beta diversity correlated strongly with naive T cell percentage.

In its sample, this clonotype was seen a few times. Its antigen is undetermined. PCR was performed a second time for about 6 to 11 cycles using a sample-barcoded 5' primer and a J-beta primer mix. Each single sample gave us at least 2.5 million CDR3-containing paired-end reads. TCRdb reanalysed the 5' RACE reads using MiXCR and keeps one entry per CDR3 protein. The sample carries 1.5 million to 1.9 million distinct CDR3 sequences, less than 45% recorded once. This clonotype was obtained from a woman under 30 in good health. This chain uses TRBV10-3 with TRBJ2-7, with TRBD2 matching over 10 bases. The sequencing sample was made of blood. CDR3 DNA sequence: TGTGCCATCAGTGATGGCCTAGCGGGAGAGGTATACGAGCAGTACTTC. It is translated as CAISDGLAGEVYEQYF.